Listed below are T cell receptor beta chains from one sample, sequenced in a study of blood T cell repertoires in COVID-19. Clones were sequenced by immunoSEQ multiplex PCR, and TCRdb holds only the in-frame ones, with some missing. The sample lists 250,000 to 400,000 clones, 70% to 90% occurring once. Sequences were obtained from peripheral blood. All receptors come from a young woman with COVID-19, enrolled during active disease. CDR3s include the opening cysteine and the closing phenylalanine or tryptophan. Fields, in order: D gene, V gene, J gene, CDR3 protein. D genes are given only for firm matches.

D gene: TRBD1; V gene: TRBV18; J gene: TRBJ1-2; CDR3 protein: CASSPAGTGGVGYTF
D gene: TRBD1; V gene: TRBV6-4; J gene: TRBJ1-6; CDR3 protein: CASSEWTGNSPLHF
D gene: TRBD2; V gene: TRBV5-5; J gene: TRBJ2-7; CDR3 protein: CASSLASGGQYEQYF
D gene: TRBD2; V gene: TRBV5-5; J gene: TRBJ2-3; CDR3 protein: CASSVTSGGTNTQYF
D gene: TRBD1; V gene: TRBV11-3; J gene: TRBJ2-7; CDR3 protein: CASSDRDRSYEQYF
D gene: -; V gene: TRBV7-9; J gene: TRBJ1-6; CDR3 protein: CASSLGGNSPLHF
D gene: -; V gene: TRBV15; J gene: TRBJ1-2; CDR3 protein: CATSRVGVGSGYTF
D gene: TRBD1; V gene: TRBV27; J gene: TRBJ1-1; CDR3 protein: CASSLWTGEAFF
D gene: -; V gene: TRBV19; J gene: TRBJ2-1; CDR3 protein: CASSILASYNEQFF
D gene: -; V gene: TRBV7-9; J gene: TRBJ1-4; CDR3 protein: CASSLDIRAHEKLFF
D gene: -; V gene: TRBV27; J gene: TRBJ2-1; CDR3 protein: CASSSGSGAYNEQFF
D gene: -; V gene: TRBV9; J gene: TRBJ1-6; CDR3 protein: CASSVTSSYNSPLHF
D gene: -; V gene: TRBV28; J gene: TRBJ1-1; CDR3 protein: CASINPPGQNTEAFF
D gene: -; V gene: TRBV6-1; J gene: TRBJ1-6; CDR3 protein: CASSEDQGSNSPLHF
D gene: TRBD1; V gene: TRBV19; J gene: TRBJ2-3; CDR3 protein: CASSMGQGGDTQYF
D gene: TRBD1; V gene: TRBV7-2; J gene: TRBJ1-5; CDR3 protein: CASSSDSTGVNQPQHF
D gene: -; V gene: TRBV4-1; J gene: TRBJ2-1; CDR3 protein: CASSPQGGPHRNEQFF
D gene: -; V gene: TRBV18; J gene: TRBJ1-1; CDR3 protein: CASSEGGNTEAFF
D gene: TRBD1; V gene: TRBV19; J gene: TRBJ1-5; CDR3 protein: CASSLFRDRGGWQPQHF
D gene: -; V gene: TRBV20-1; J gene: TRBJ2-1; CDR3 protein: CSASPTRSSYNEQFF